The present TCR beta chain was sequenced within a study of blood T cell repertoires in COVID-19. Study in general: Samples representing acute and convalescent COVID-19 were sourced from the United States, Italy and Spain. The cDNA or gDNA used as material had been derived from T cells, B-cell-depleted T cells, or PBMCs.

Original handling: For nucleated cells, counts were estimated from reference gene primer amplification. Profiled with immunoSEQ multiplex PCR; TCRdb holds only in-frame clones, not every one. V and J calls plus clone size are reproduced from that table; the DNA served to infer D and trimming. The data show 250,000 or so clones, over 80% seen once. The germline V gene has CDR1 MDHEN and CDR2 SYDVKM. V lost 6 bases and J 5 bases, leaving 17 bases between the germline ends. The CDR3 runs 14 residues. The sequenced sample was peripheral blood. This clonotype was obtained from a man aged 25-40 years who had recovered from COVID-19. The chain uses TRBV28 and TRBJ2-7; D possibly corresponds to TRBD1 (5 bases). CDR3 region: CASSLGAAQHEQYV. The CDR3 bases are TGTGCCAGCAGCCTAGGGGCTGCTCAACACGAGCAGTACGTC.